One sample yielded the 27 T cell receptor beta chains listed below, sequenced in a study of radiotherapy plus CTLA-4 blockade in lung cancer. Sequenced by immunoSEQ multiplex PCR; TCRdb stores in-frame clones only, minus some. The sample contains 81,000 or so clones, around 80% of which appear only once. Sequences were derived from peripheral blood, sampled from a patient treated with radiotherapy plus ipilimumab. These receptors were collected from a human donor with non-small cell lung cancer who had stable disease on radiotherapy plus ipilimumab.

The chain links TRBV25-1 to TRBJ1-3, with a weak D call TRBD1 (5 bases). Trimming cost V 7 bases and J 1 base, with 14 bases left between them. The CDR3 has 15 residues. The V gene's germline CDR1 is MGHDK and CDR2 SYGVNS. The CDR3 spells CASTPGTASGNTIYF. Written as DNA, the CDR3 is TGTGCCAGCACCCCCGGGACCGCGTCTGGAAACACCATATATTTT.

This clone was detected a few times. The CDR3 nucleotides read TGTGCCAGTAGTCCGGGACACTACACCGGGGAGCTGTTTTTT. Translating it yields CASSPGHYTGELFF. This rearrangement joins TRBV19 to TRBJ2-2; possible D gene TRBD1, 6 bases. CDR3 length equals 14 residues. The germline CDR1 and CDR2 sequences are LNHDA and SQIVND (reference sequence). V was trimmed by 5 bases and J by 3 bases, leaving 10 bases between them.

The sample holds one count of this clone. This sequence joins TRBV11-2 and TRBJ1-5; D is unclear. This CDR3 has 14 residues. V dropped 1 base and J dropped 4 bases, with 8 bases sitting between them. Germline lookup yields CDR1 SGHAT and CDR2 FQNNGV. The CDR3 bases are TGTGCCAGCAGCTTAGCTAGTAGGAATCAGCCCCAGCATTTT. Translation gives CASSLASRNQPQHF. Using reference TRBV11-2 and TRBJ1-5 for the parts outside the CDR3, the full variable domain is EAGVAQSPRYKIIEKRQSVAFWCNPISGHATLYWYQQILGQGPKLLIQFQNNGVVDDSQLPKDRFSAERLKGVDSTLKIQPAKLEDSAVYLCASSLASRNQPQHFGDGTRLSIL.

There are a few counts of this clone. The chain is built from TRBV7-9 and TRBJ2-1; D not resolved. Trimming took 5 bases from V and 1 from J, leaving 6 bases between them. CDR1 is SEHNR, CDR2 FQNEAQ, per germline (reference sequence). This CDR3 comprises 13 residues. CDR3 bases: TGTGCCAGCAGCGGGTTTTCCTACAATGAGCAGTTCTTC. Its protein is CASSGFSYNEQFF.

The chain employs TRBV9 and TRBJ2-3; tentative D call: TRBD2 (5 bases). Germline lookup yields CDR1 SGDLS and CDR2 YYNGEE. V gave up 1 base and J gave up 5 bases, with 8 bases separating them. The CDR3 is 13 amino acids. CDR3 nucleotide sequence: TGTGCCAGCAGCGTAATCAGCGGAGATACGCAGTATTTT. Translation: CASSVISGDTQYF.

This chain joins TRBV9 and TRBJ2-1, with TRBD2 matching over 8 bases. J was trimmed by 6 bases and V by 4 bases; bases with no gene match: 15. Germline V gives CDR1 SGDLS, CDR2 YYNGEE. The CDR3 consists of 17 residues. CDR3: CASSPRWGTSRGNEQFF. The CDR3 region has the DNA TGTGCCAGCAGCCCCCGGTGGGGGACTAGTCGGGGCAATGAGCAGTTCTTC.

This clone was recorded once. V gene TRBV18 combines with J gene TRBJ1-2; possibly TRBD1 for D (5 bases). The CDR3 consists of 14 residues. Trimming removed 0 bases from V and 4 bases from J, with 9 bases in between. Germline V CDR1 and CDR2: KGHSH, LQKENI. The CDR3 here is CASSPPGVGYGYTF. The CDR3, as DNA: TGTGCCAGCTCACCACCAGGGGTTGGCTATGGCTACACCTTC.

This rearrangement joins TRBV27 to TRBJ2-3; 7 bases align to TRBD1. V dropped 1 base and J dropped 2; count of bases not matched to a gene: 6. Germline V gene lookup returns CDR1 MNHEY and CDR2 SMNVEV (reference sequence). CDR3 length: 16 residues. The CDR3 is CASSLWQGVNTDTQYF. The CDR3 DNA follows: TGTGCCAGCAGTTTATGGCAGGGGGTAAACACAGATACGCAGTATTTT.

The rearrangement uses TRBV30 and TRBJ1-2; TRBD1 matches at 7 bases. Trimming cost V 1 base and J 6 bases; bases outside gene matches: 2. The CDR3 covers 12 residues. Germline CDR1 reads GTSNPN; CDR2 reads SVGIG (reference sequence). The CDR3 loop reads CAWSGGGDGYTF. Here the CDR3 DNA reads TGTGCCTGGAGTGGAGGGGGCGATGGCTACACCTTC. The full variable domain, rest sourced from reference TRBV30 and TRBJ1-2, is SQTIHQWPATLVQPVGSPLSLECTVEGTSNPNLYWYRQAAGRGLQLLFYSVGIGQISSEVPQNLSASRPQDRQFILSSKKLLLSDSGFYLCAWSGGGDGYTFGSGTRLTVV.

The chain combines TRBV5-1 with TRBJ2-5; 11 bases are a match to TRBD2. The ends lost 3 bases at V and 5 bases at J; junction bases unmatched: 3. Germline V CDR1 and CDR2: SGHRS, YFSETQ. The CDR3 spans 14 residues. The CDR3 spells CASSYSGGAETQYF. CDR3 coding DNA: TGCGCCAGCAGCTATAGCGGGGGGGCTGAGACCCAGTACTTC.

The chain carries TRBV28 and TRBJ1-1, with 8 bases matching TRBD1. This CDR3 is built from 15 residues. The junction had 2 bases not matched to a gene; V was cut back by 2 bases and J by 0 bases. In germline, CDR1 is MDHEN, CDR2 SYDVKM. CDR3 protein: CASSLNRGLNTEAFF. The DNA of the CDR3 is TGTGCCAGCAGTTTAAACAGGGGGTTGAACACTGAAGCTTTCTTT.

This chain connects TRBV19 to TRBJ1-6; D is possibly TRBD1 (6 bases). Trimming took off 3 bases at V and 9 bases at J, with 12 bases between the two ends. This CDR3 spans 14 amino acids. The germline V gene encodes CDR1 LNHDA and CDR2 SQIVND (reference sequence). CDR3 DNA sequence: TGTGCCAGTAGTATGTTAGGGGGGGGTTCACCCCTCCACTTT. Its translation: CASSMLGGGSPLHF.

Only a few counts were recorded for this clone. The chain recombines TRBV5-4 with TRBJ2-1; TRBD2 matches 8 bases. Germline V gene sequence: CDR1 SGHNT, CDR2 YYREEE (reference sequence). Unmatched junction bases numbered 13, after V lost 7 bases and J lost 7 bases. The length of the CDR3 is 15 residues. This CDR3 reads CASQPGGKAGNEQFF. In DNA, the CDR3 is TGTGCCAGCCAGCCGGGGGGGAAAGCAGGGAATGAGCAGTTCTTC. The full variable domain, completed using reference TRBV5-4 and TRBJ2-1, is ETGVTQSPTHLIKTRGQQVTLRCSSQSGHNTVSWYQQALGQGPQFIFQYYREEENGRGNFPPRFSGLQFPNYSSELNVNALELDDSALYLCASQPGGKAGNEQFFGPGTRLTVL.

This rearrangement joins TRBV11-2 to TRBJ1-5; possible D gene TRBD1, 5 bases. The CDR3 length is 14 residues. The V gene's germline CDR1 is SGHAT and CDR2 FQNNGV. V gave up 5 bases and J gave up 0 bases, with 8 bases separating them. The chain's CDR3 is CASSLDNSNQPQHF. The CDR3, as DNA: TGTGCCAGCAGCCTGGACAATAGCAATCAGCCCCAGCATTTT. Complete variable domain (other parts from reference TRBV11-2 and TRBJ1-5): EAGVAQSPRYKIIEKRQSVAFWCNPISGHATLYWYQQILGQGPKLLIQFQNNGVVDDSQLPKDRFSAERLKGVDSTLKIQPAKLEDSAVYLCASSLDNSNQPQHFGDGTRLSIL.

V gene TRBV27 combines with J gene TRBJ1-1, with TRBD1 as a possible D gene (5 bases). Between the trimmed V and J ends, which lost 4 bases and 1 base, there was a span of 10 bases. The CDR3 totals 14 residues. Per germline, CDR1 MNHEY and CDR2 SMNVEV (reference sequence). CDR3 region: CASSSWGENTEAFF. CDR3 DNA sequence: TGTGCCAGCAGTTCGTGGGGGGAGAACACTGAAGCTTTCTTT.

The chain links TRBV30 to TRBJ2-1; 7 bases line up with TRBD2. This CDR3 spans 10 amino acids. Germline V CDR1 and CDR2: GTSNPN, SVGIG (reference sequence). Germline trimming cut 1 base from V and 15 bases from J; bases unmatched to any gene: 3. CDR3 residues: CAWSGGSWFF. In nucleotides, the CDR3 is TGTGCCTGGAGTGGCGGGAGTTGGTTCTTC.

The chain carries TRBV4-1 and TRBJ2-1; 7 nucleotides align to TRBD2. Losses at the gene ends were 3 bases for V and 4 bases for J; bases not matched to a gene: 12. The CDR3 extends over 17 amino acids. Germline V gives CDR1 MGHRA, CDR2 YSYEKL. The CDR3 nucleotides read TGCGCCAGCAGCCAGCCCCCAGTCACTAGCGCTTACAATGAGCAGTTCTTC. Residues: CASSQPPVTSAYNEQFF.

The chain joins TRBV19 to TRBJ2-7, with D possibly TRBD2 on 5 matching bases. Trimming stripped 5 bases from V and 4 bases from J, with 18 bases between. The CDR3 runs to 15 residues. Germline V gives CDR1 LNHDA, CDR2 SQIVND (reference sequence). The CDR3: CASSSPRGGGYEQYF. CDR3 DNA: TGTGCCAGTAGTTCCCCCCGAGGTGGAGGTTACGAGCAGTACTTC.

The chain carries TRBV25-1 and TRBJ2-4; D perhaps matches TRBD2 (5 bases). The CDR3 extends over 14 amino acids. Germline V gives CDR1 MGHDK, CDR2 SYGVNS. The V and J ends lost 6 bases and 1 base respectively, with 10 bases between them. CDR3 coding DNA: TGTGCCAGCAGGTCACGAGGGGCCAAAAACATTCAGTACTTC. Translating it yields CASRSRGAKNIQYF.

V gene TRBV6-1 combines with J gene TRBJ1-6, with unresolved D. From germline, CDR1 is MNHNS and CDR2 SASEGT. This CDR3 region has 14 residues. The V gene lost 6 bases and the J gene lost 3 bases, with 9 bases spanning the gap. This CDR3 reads CASRGVGYNSPLHF. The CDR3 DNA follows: TGTGCCAGCAGAGGAGTCGGCTATAATTCACCCCTCCACTTT.

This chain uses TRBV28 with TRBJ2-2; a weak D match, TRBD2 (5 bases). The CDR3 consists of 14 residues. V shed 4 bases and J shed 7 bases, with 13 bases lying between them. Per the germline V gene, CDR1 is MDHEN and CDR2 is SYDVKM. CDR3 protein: CASSSGNRNGELFF. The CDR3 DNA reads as TGTGCCAGCAGTTCCGGGAACCGCAACGGGGAGCTGTTTTTT.

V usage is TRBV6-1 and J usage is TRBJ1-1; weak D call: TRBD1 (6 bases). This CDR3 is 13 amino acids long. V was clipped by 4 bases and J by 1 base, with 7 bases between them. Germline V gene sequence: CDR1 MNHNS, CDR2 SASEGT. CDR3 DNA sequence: TGTGCCAGCAGTGGACAGGCGAACACTGAAGCTTTCTTT. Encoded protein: CASSGQANTEAFF.

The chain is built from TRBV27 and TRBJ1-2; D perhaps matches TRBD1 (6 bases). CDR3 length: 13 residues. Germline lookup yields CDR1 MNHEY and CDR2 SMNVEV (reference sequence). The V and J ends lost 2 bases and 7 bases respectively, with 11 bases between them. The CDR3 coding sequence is TGTGCCAGCAGTTTACCGGGGGGCGTTGGCTACACCTTC. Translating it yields CASSLPGGVGYTF.

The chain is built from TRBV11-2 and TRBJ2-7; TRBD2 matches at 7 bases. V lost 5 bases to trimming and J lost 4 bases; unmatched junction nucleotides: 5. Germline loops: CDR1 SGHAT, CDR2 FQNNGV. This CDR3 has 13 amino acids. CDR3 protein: CASSRGEGYEQYF. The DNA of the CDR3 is TGTGCCAGCAGCCGCGGGGAGGGATACGAGCAGTACTTC.

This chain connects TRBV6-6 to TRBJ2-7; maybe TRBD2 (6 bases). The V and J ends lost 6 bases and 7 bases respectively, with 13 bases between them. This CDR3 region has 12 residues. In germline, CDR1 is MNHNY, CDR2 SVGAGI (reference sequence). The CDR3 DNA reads TGTGCCAGCAGCAACCTAGCGAGGGAGCAGTACTTC. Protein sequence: CASSNLAREQYF.

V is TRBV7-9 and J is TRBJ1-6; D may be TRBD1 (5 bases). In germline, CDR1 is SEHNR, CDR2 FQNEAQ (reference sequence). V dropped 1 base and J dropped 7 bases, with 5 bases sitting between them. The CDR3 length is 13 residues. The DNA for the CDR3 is TGTGCCAGCAGCTTAGAGGGGAATTCACCCCTCCACTTT. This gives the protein CASSLEGNSPLHF.

The CDR3 sequence is CASSLDWGDSFRETQYF. CDR3 DNA sequence: TGTGCCAGCAGCTTAGACTGGGGGGACTCCTTCCGGGAGACCCAGTACTTC. The rearrangement joins TRBV7-2 to TRBJ2-5, with D possibly TRBD2 on 6 matching bases. V was shortened by 1 base and J by 5 bases, with 20 bases between the two germline ends. The CDR3 consists of 17 residues. Germline lookup yields CDR1 SGHTA and CDR2 FQGNSA.